The 32 T cell receptor beta chains presented below share a single source sample, sequenced in a study of T cell changes during pregnancy in multiple sclerosis. The repertoire was sequenced with immunoSEQ multiplex PCR; TCRdb's copy has only in-frame clones and lacks some. The table has about 67,000 clones, about 89% seen once; the top ten hold about 1.5%. The sequencing used peripheral blood, collected in the second trimester of pregnancy. The receptors come from a female donor with multiple sclerosis, enrolled in a pregnancy study.

This clone was counted a single time. The gene calls are TRBV7-3 and TRBJ2-1, with D unresolved. The CDR3 sequence is 13 residues long. Germline V CDR1 and CDR2: SGHTA, FQGTGA. V lost 5 bases and J 3 bases, leaving 8 bases between the germline ends. The CDR3 coding sequence is TGTGCCAGCAGCCGAGACAACTACAATGAGCAGTTCTTC. Its translation: CASSRDNYNEQFF.

The chain links TRBV10-1 to TRBJ2-1; 11 bases agree with TRBD2. Trimming removed 5 bases from V and 5 bases from J; junction bases left unmatched: 5. The germline gives CDR1 WNHNN, CDR2 SYGVQD (reference sequence). This CDR3 comprises 15 residues. CDR3 protein: CASSTGTSGNNEQFF. CDR3 nucleotides: TGCGCCAGCAGTACCGGGACTAGCGGCAACAATGAGCAGTTCTTC.

The chain employs TRBV7-6 and TRBJ2-3, with 7 bases fitting TRBD2. The germline V gene has CDR1 SGHVS and CDR2 FNYEAQ. Losses at the gene ends were 1 base for V and 5 bases for J; bases not matched to a gene: 9. The CDR3 extends over 16 amino acids. Written as DNA, the CDR3 is TGTGCCAGCAGCTTAGTGGCGGGAGTTTTAGGAGATACGCAGTATTTT. Translating it yields CASSLVAGVLGDTQYF.

This clone has only one observation. The chain has TRBV9 and TRBJ1-6; 9 positions agree with TRBD1. The CDR3 consists of 15 residues. V shed 1 base, J shed 12 bases, and the junction held 8 bases outside the gene matches. Germline CDR1 SGDLS, CDR2 YYNGEE. This chain's CDR3 is CASSVLGTGSEPLHF. CDR3 DNA: TGTGCCAGCAGCGTACTAGGGACAGGGAGTGAACCCCTCCACTTT.

V gene TRBV10-3 combines with J gene TRBJ2-5; 9 bases agree with TRBD1. CDR1 and CDR2 from the germline V gene are ENHRY and SYGVKD. With V trimmed by 11 bases and J by 4 bases, 8 bases remained unmatched. The CDR3 length is 13 residues. In DNA, the CDR3 is TGTGCCGTGACAGGGGGAGAGGGAGAGACCCAGTACTTC. This gives the protein CAVTGGEGETQYF.

This clone was seen a handful of times. The chain links TRBV6-6 to TRBJ1-5, with 7 positions matching TRBD1. There are 14 residues in the CDR3. J gave up 1 base and V 6 bases, and 3 bases lay outside the gene matches. The germline V gene encodes CDR1 MNHNY and CDR2 SVGAGI (reference sequence). CDR3: CASRHRGSNQPQHF. DNA for the CDR3: TGTGCCAGCAGACACAGGGGAAGCAATCAGCCCCAGCATTTT.

The gene calls are TRBV10-1 and TRBJ2-3; TRBD1 aligns across 7 bases. The CDR3 runs 14 residues. V trimming: 6 bases; J trimming: 2 bases; junction bases outside the gene matches: 5. Germline CDR1 is WNHNN and CDR2 is SYGVQD (reference sequence). CDR3 sequence: CASRGQNFTDTQYF. The CDR3 region has the DNA TGCGCCAGCAGGGGACAGAATTTCACAGATACGCAGTATTTT.

The chain joins TRBV7-2 to TRBJ2-7; D remains unclear. The CDR3 is 14 residues long. Germline V gene lookup returns CDR1 SGHTA and CDR2 FQGNSA. Between the trimmed V and J ends, which lost 1 base and 3 bases, there was a span of 10 bases. The CDR3 DNA reads TGTGCCAGCAGCTTAGACACGATCCTCTACGAGCAGTACTTC. It is translated as CASSLDTILYEQYF. Variable domain in full (rest from reference TRBV7-2 and TRBJ2-7): GAGVSQSPSNKVTEKGKDVELRCDPISGHTALYWYRQSLGQGLEFLIYFQGNSAPDKSGLPSDRFSAERTGGSVSTLTIQRTQQEDSAVYLCASSLDTILYEQYFGPGTRLTVT.

The DNA of the CDR3 is TGTGCCAGCGAGCCCAGCGGGGTTATTGGCTACACCTTC. It specifies CASEPSGVIGYTF. This chain connects TRBV6-1 to TRBJ1-2; no clear D. CDR1 MNHNS and CDR2 SASEGT come from the germline V gene. CDR3 length: 13 residues. V was pared by 8 bases and J by 7 bases, with 17 bases between.

This chain connects TRBV18 to TRBJ1-1; 8 positions match TRBD1. Germline trimming cut 3 bases from V and 5 bases from J; bases unmatched to any gene: 11. The CDR3 is 16 residues long. CDR1 and CDR2 from the germline V gene are KGHSH and LQKENI. CDR3 nucleotide sequence: TGTGCCAGCTCACCGTTCAACACAGGGGGAGAAACTGAAGCTTTCTTT. This encodes CASSPFNTGGETEAFF.

The genes are TRBV28 and TRBJ1-2; maybe TRBD1 (5 bases). CDR3 length: 15 residues. Deletions cut 5 bases from V and 2 bases from J, with 15 bases between. The germline V gene has CDR1 MDHEN and CDR2 SYDVKM. CDR3 region: CASSPNRIPNYGYTF. In nucleotides, the CDR3 is TGTGCCAGCAGTCCGAACAGGATCCCCAACTATGGCTACACCTTC.

The chain couples TRBV11-2 to TRBJ1-1; D is unclear. CDR3 length: 14 amino acids. Looked up from germline, CDR1 is SGHAT and CDR2 is FQNNGV. V was shortened by 5 bases and J by 1 base, with 11 bases between the two germline ends. The CDR3 loop reads CASSPGLANTEAFF. CDR3 DNA: TGTGCCAGCAGCCCAGGCTTGGCGAACACTGAAGCTTTCTTT.

A note on this clone: One end of the junction does not line up with germline, which may come from a read error. V usage is TRBV7-9 and J usage is TRBJ2-6; D ambiguous. CDR3 length: 16 amino acids. The germline V gene has CDR1 SEHNR and CDR2 FQNEAQ (reference sequence). In nucleotides, the CDR3 is TGTGCCAGCAGCCCCGGCAGAGCGTCTGAGGCCAACGTCCTGACTTTC. The encoded protein is CASSPGRASEANVLTF.

This rearrangement joins TRBV2 to TRBJ2-5; 8 bases map to TRBD1. J lost 4 bases, V lost 5 bases, and 3 bases had no gene match. Per germline, CDR1 SNHLY and CDR2 FYNNEI. The CDR3 runs to 13 residues. CDR3 coding DNA: TGTGCCAGCAGTTCACAGGGGGGAGAGACCCAGTACTTC. It specifies CASSSQGGETQYF.

The V and J genes are TRBV11-1 and TRBJ2-1; the D gene is possibly TRBD1 (6 bases). Germline V gene sequence: CDR1 SGHAT, CDR2 FQDESV (reference sequence). The CDR3 has 13 amino acids. Trimming cost V 5 bases and J 5 bases, with 10 bases left between them. The CDR3: CASSLDSNNEQFF. The CDR3 DNA is TGTGCCAGCAGCCTGGACAGCAACAATGAGCAGTTCTTC.

The rearrangement joins TRBV5-1 to TRBJ2-5; D gene ambiguous. This CDR3 contains 12 residues. The V gene lost 4 bases and the J gene lost 4 bases, with 8 bases spanning the gap. Germline CDR1 reads SGHRS; CDR2 reads YFSETQ. The CDR3 region is CASSVLSETQYF. Written as DNA, the CDR3 is TGCGCCAGCAGCGTCTTATCAGAGACCCAGTACTTC.

The rearrangement uses TRBV19 and TRBJ1-5; D perhaps matches TRBD1 (5 bases). Germline V gene data show CDR1 as LNHDA and CDR2 as SQIVND (reference sequence). V dropped 3 bases and J dropped 2 bases, with 11 bases sitting between them. This CDR3 has 15 amino acids. CDR3: CASSIFGGGNQPQHF. The CDR3 DNA is TGTGCCAGTAGTATTTTCGGGGGAGGCAATCAGCCCCAGCATTTT.

This rearrangement joins TRBV6-5 to TRBJ1-5, with D possibly matching TRBD1 (6 bases). The germline V gene has CDR1 MNHEY and CDR2 SVGAGI. The CDR3 sequence is 14 residues long. Trimming shortened V by 5 bases and J by 5 bases, and 13 bases separated the two germline ends. CDR3: CASSPDSLHQPQHF. The CDR3 coding sequence is TGTGCCAGCAGTCCGGACAGCCTCCATCAGCCCCAGCATTTT.

The V gene is TRBV2, the J gene TRBJ2-1, with 7 bases fitting TRBD2. CDR3 size: 11 residues. From germline, CDR1 is SNHLY and CDR2 FYNNEI. J was trimmed by 15 bases and V by 8 bases; bases with no gene match: 10. This CDR3 is CASSREWGWFF. CDR3 bases: TGTGCCAGCTCGCGGGAGTGGGGGTGGTTCTTC.

This chain connects TRBV6-5 to TRBJ2-3; possibly TRBD2 for D (6 bases). V lost 2 bases and J lost 3, with 6 bases in between. CDR1 is MNHEY and CDR2 is SVGAGI in the germline V gene. This CDR3 spans 13 amino acids. In DNA, the CDR3 is TGTGCCAGCAGTTACGGGGGGACAGATACGCAGTATTTT. It is translated as CASSYGGTDTQYF.

This chain uses TRBV14 with TRBJ2-7, with 7 bases identical to TRBD1. V shed 6 bases and J 3 bases; nucleotides not matched to a gene: 5. Germline V gives CDR1 SGHDN, CDR2 FVKESK. The CDR3 extends over 13 amino acids. The CDR3 here is CASRSGQNYEQYF. The CDR3, as DNA: TGTGCCAGCAGATCGGGACAGAACTACGAGCAGTACTTC.

For the CDR3, the DNA is TGTGCCAGCTCACCCCGGGACAGAAGCCCCTACGAGCAGTACTTC. Protein product: CASSPRDRSPYEQYF. V gene TRBV18 combines with J gene TRBJ2-7, with 7 bases matching TRBD1. The CDR3 runs 15 residues. Germline V lookup: CDR1 KGHSH, CDR2 LQKENI. Trimming took 3 bases from V and 2 from J; bases not matched to a gene: 7.

In nucleotides, the CDR3 is TGTGCCAGCAGTAGACCAGGGGGCGGCTACGAGCAGTACTTC. Encoded protein: CASSRPGGGYEQYF. The J gene is TRBJ2-7, the V gene TRBV6-5; TRBD1 aligns across 8 bases. This CDR3 has 14 amino acids. Germline-derived CDR1 and CDR2 are MNHEY and SVGAGI. The V segment lost 5 bases and the J segment 3 bases; nucleotides outside the gene matches: 6.

This sequence joins TRBV6-6 and TRBJ2-7; tentatively, D is TRBD1 (6 bases). This CDR3 has 13 amino acids. Trimming removed 11 bases at V and 3 bases at J, with 17 bases between. Germline V gives CDR1 MNHNY, CDR2 SVGAGI (reference sequence). CDR3 nucleotide sequence: TGTGCCGCAGGATCAGGACAGCTCTACGAGCAGTACTTC. As protein: CAAGSGQLYEQYF.

The chain couples TRBV11-2 to TRBJ1-1; D is ambiguous. V lost 1 base to trimming and J lost 3 bases, with 9 bases between them. Germline values: CDR1 SGHAT, CDR2 FQNNGV. This CDR3 spans 14 amino acids. The CDR3 loop reads CASSLGVRDTEAFF. CDR3 nucleotide sequence: TGTGCCAGCAGCTTAGGAGTGAGGGACACTGAAGCTTTCTTT.

The chain combines TRBV7-9 with TRBJ1-2; perhaps TRBD1 as D (6 bases). From germline, CDR1 is SEHNR and CDR2 FQNEAQ (reference sequence). Deletions cut 4 bases from V and 7 bases from J, with 16 bases between. The CDR3 is 14 residues long. The CDR3 sequence: CASSWTQGKGGYTF. CDR3 bases: TGTGCCAGCAGCTGGACACAGGGAAAAGGTGGCTACACCTTC.

The V call is TRBV7-2, the J call TRBJ1-4; D remains ambiguous. The ends were cut back, 5 bases at V and 0 bases at J, with 10 bases in the middle. This CDR3 is built from 15 residues. Germline V CDR1 and CDR2: SGHTA, FQGNSA. The CDR3 reads CASSLMTTTNEKLFF. CDR3 nucleotide sequence: TGTGCCAGCAGCCTAATGACTACAACTAATGAAAAACTGTTTTTT.

The chain links TRBV9 to TRBJ2-1; no clear D gene. The length of the CDR3 is 14 residues. Trimming stripped 4 bases from V and 2 bases from J, with 10 bases between. Germline V gene sequence: CDR1 SGDLS, CDR2 YYNGEE. Here the CDR3 reads CASSPHRTYNEQFF. The CDR3 DNA reads TGTGCCAGCAGCCCGCACAGAACCTACAATGAGCAGTTCTTC.

The chain uses TRBV30 and TRBJ2-2, with 10 bases that match TRBD1. V gave up 0 bases and J gave up 6 bases; unmatched junction bases: 4. CDR3 length: 15 residues. Germline loops: CDR1 GTSNPN, CDR2 SVGIG (reference sequence). The CDR3 DNA reads TGTGCCTGGAGTGTACGGGGACAGGGGTCCGGGGAGCTGTTTTTT. Its translation: CAWSVRGQGSGELFF.

The chain recombines TRBV5-1 with TRBJ1-3; D gene uncertain. Germline V gives CDR1 SGHRS, CDR2 YFSETQ. Trimming cost V 4 bases and J 4 bases, with 9 bases left between them. This CDR3 has 13 residues. CDR3 bases: TGCGCCAGCAGCCCAGACTACGGAAACACCATATATTTT. As protein: CASSPDYGNTIYF.

The rearrangement uses TRBV6-1 and TRBJ2-3; weak D call: TRBD1 (5 bases). The CDR3 spans 13 residues. CDR1 and CDR2 (germline): MNHNS, SASEGT. V gave up 6 bases and J gave up 7 bases, with 14 bases separating them. The CDR3 here is CASSNRTGNTQYF. In DNA form, the CDR3 reads TGTGCCAGCAGCAACAGGACGGGTAATACGCAGTATTTT.

This chain links TRBV6-1 with TRBJ1-5; 7 bases line up with TRBD1. The germline gives CDR1 MNHNS, CDR2 SASEGT. This CDR3 contains 16 residues. J was trimmed by 2 bases and V by 2 bases; bases with no gene match: 6. This CDR3 reads CASSERTGKGNQPQHF. In nucleotides, the CDR3 is TGTGCCAGCAGTGAAAGGACAGGTAAGGGCAATCAGCCCCAGCATTTT.